This record concerns one T cell receptor (beta chain) sequence. This specimen belongs to a study of T cell changes during pregnancy in multiple sclerosis. Deletions cut 6 bases from V and 8 bases from J, with 8 bases between. There are 11 residues in the CDR3. The germline V gene has CDR1 MNHNY and CDR2 SVGAGI (reference sequence). Method: immunoSEQ multiplex PCR; TCRdb's copy keeps in-frame clones and lacks some. The data contain approximately 46,000 clones, about 91% of them seen just once; the ten biggest clones take up roughly 2.7%. This TCR was sampled from a female donor with multiple sclerosis, enrolled in a pregnancy study. The rearrangement links TRBV6-6 to TRBJ2-1; D gene uncertain. The sequencing here drew on CD8+ T cells from peripheral blood mononuclear cells, taken in the second trimester of pregnancy. CDR3 nucleotide sequence: TGTGCCAGCAGCCCCGGGTATGAGCAGTTCTTC. It specifies CASSPGYEQFF.